The clone carrying this TCR beta chain turned up a few times. Its antigen is not identified. This record belongs to a study of T cell responses to AZD1222 COVID-19 vaccine. Repertoires were generated with immunoSEQ multiplex PCR, while TCRdb's copy carries only in-frame clones and drops some. The sample shows 50,000 to 60,000 clones, nearly 80% of them seen only once. General study points: Just a handful of AZD1222 recipients were seropositive at baseline. Repertoire samples came only from after the peak T cell response. A mostly white British donor set with more females was recruited, and clonal diversity was possibly underestimated.

CDR1 is SEHNR and CDR2 is FQNEAQ in the germline V gene (reference sequence). V dropped 4 bases and J dropped 7 bases, with 13 bases sitting between them. The CDR3 length is 14 residues. The sample here was peripheral blood, taken 28 days after the second AZD1222 dose. The genes are TRBV7-9 and TRBJ1-4, with D possibly matching TRBD1 (6 bases). The origin of this receptor is an adult who received the AZD1222 COVID-19 vaccine. The CDR3 sequence is CASSSVDRFEKLFF. As DNA, the CDR3 is TGTGCCAGCAGCTCCGTAGACAGGTTTGAAAAACTGTTTTTT.